The 8 T cell receptor beta chains listed next were all sequenced from one sample in a study of shared clonotypes between healthy human individuals. Assay: immunoSEQ multiplex PCR; the TCRdb copy retains only in-frame clones and omits some. The sample lists around 500,000 clones; roughly 85% were seen once. The sequenced sample was PBMCs. The receptors were sampled from a woman aged 40 to 50 in good health. Some clones in this sample may be carry-over from other donors' samples.

The chain links TRBV2 to TRBJ2-3; 8 nucleotides line up with TRBD1. CDR3 size: 17 residues. Germline lookup yields CDR1 SNHLY and CDR2 FYNNEI. Trimming removed 4 bases from V and 4 bases from J; junction bases left unmatched: 13. CDR3 in DNA: TGTGCCAGCAGTGGCGTAACAGGGGGAAAGGTGTCAGATACGCAGTATTTT. Amino acid sequence: CASSGVTGGKVSDTQYF.

As to this clone: It may be a read error: a sequence one base away is much more abundant. The J gene is TRBJ2-1, the V gene TRBV30, with 8 bases that match TRBD2. V lost 2 bases and J lost 9; bases outside the gene matches: 6. The germline V gene encodes CDR1 GTSNPN and CDR2 SVGIG (reference sequence). The CDR3 runs to 13 residues. Written as DNA, the CDR3 is TGTGCCTGGAGTCGGACTAGCACAGTTGAGCAGTTCTTC. Protein sequence: CAWSRTSTVEQFF.

The chain recombines TRBV9 with TRBJ2-6; D remains unclear. Between the trimmed V and J ends, which lost 1 base and 2 bases, there was a span of 4 bases. Germline CDR1 is SGDLS and CDR2 is YYNGEE. This CDR3 comprises 14 residues. In DNA form, the CDR3 reads TGTGCCAGCAGCGTATGGGCTGGGGCCAACGTCCTGACTTTC. Encoded protein: CASSVWAGANVLTF. Together with reference TRBV9 and TRBJ2-6, the CDR3 gives the full variable domain: DSGVTQTPKHLITATGQRVTLRCSPRSGDLSVYWYQQSLDQGLQFLIQYYNGEERAKGNILERFSAQQFPDLHSELNLSSLELGDSALYFCASSVWAGANVLTFGAGSRLTVL.

This chain uses TRBV19 with TRBJ2-7; 7 positions agree with TRBD2. Germline V lookup: CDR1 LNHDA, CDR2 SQIVND (reference sequence). The CDR3 extends over 15 amino acids. Unmatched junction bases numbered 11, after V lost 5 bases and J lost 4 bases. The CDR3 DNA reads TGTGCCAGTAGTGTCTATGGCGGGAGAGCTTACGAGCAGTACTTC. Translation gives CASSVYGGRAYEQYF.

This clone was detected once. The chain employs TRBV6-5 and TRBJ1-5; D is uncertain. Germline CDR1 MNHEY, CDR2 SVGAGI. The ends were cut back, 6 bases at V and 1 base at J, with 7 bases in the middle. The CDR3 covers 13 residues. CDR3 sequence: CASRTASNQPQHF. Written as DNA, the CDR3 is TGTGCCAGCAGGACGGCCAGCAATCAGCCCCAGCATTTT.

The chain links TRBV7-2 to TRBJ1-1; D might be TRBD1 (5 bases). The V end lost 3 bases, the J end lost 5 bases, and 10 bases lay between the germline ends. Germline V gene sequence: CDR1 SGHTA, CDR2 FQGNSA. CDR3 size: 13 residues. The CDR3 nucleotides read TGTGCCAGCAGCTTTGAGGGGAGTACTGAAGCTTTCTTT. This sequence encodes CASSFEGSTEAFF.

This rearrangement joins TRBV7-2 to TRBJ2-1, with TRBD2 matching 7 bases. Per germline, CDR1 SGHTA and CDR2 FQGNSA. V gave up 5 bases and J gave up 8 bases; unmatched junction bases: 15. CDR3 length equals 16 residues. The chain's CDR3 is CASSLRLGGSFYEQFF. The CDR3 DNA is TGTGCCAGCAGCCTACGACTGGGCGGGAGTTTCTATGAGCAGTTCTTC.

This clone ranks as medium-sized. Additional DNA sequences in this sample encode the identical CDR3. The CDR3 loop is CATSRARDPYNEQFF. The CDR3 DNA follows: TGTGCCACCAGCAGAGCGAGAGACCCCTACAATGAGCAGTTCTTC. This chain connects TRBV15 to TRBJ2-1; the D is unclear. This CDR3 region has 15 residues. V was shortened by 1 base and J by 2 bases, with 9 bases between the two germline ends. Germline V gives CDR1 LNHNV, CDR2 YYDKDF (reference sequence).